The clone carrying this TCR beta chain was counted only a few times. The data originate from a study of blood T cell repertoires in COVID-19. Overall study context: Samples of COVID-19 (acute and convalescent) were obtained from the United States, Italy and Spain.

Seattle's cohort entered during active infection and was followed longitudinally. This CDR3 comprises 11 residues. Germline-derived CDR1 and CDR2 are MDHEN and SYDVKM. V was cut by 10 bases and J by 6 bases, with 12 bases left in between. Generated by immunoSEQ multiplex PCR, the TCRdb table keeps only in-frame clones and is missing some. The repertoire holds around 70,000 clones, with more than 70% as singletons. The clonotype was recovered from a man in his forties or fifties with COVID-19, enrolled during active disease. This chain joins TRBV28 and TRBJ1-1, with unresolved D. Sequenced material: peripheral blood. The CDR3 nucleotides are TGTGCCACCTCAATGGAGTCTGAAGCTTTCTTT. It specifies CATSMESEAFF.